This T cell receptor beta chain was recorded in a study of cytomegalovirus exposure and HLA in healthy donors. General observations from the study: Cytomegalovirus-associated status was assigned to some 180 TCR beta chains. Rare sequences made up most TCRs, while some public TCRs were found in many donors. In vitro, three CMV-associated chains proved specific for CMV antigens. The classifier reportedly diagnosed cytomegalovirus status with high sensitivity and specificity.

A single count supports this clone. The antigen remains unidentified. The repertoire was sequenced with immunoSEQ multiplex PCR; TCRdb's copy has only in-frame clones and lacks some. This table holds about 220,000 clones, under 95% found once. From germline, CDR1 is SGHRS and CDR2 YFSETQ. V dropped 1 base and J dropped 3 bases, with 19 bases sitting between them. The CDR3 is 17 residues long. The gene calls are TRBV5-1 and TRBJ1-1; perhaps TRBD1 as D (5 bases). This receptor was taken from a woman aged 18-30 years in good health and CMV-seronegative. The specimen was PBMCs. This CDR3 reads CASSLFAGPGGDTEAFF. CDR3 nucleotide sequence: TGCGCCAGCAGCTTGTTTGCAGGCCCCGGGGGGGACACTGAAGCTTTCTTT.